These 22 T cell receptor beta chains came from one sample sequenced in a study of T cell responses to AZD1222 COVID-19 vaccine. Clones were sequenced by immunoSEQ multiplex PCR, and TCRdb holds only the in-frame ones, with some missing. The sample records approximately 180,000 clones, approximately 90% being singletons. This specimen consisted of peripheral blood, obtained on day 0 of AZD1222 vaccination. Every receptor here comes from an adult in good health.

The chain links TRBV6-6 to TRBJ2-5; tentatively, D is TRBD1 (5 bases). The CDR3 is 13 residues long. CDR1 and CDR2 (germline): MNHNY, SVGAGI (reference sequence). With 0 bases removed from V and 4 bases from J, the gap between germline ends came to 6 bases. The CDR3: CASSYSRGETQYF. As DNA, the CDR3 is TGTGCCAGCAGTTACTCAAGGGGAGAGACCCAGTACTTC.

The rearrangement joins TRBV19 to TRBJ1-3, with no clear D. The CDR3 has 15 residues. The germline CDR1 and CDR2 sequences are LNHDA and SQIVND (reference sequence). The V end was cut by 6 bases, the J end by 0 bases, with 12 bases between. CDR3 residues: CASRSDRSSGNTIYF. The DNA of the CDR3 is TGTGCCAGTAGGTCCGACCGATCCTCTGGAAACACCATATATTTT.

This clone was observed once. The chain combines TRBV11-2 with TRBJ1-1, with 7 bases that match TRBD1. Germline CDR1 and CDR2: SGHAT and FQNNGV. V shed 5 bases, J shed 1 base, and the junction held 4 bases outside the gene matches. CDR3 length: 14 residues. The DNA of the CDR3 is TGTGCCAGCAGCGGAAGGACAGGGAACACTGAAGCTTTCTTT. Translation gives CASSGRTGNTEAFF. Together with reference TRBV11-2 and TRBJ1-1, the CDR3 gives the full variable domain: EAGVAQSPRYKIIEKRQSVAFWCNPISGHATLYWYQQILGQGPKLLIQFQNNGVVDDSQLPKDRFSAERLKGVDSTLKIQPAKLEDSAVYLCASSGRTGNTEAFFGQGTRLTVV.

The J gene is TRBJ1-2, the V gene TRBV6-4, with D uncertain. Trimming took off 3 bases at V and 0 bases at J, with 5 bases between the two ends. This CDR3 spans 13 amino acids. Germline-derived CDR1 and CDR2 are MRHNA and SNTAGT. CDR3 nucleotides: TGTGCCAGCAGTGATCAGGCTAACTATGGCTACACCTTC. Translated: CASSDQANYGYTF.

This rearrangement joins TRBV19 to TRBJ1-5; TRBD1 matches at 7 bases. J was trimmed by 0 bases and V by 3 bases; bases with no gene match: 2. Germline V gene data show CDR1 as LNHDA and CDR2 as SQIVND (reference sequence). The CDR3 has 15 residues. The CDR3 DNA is TGTGCCAGTAGTATCAGGACAGGTAGCAATCAGCCCCAGCATTTT. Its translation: CASSIRTGSNQPQHF.

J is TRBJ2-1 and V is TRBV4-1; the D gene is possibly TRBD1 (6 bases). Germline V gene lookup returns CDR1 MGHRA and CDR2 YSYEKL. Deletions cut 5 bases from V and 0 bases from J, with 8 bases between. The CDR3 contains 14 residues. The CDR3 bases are TGCGCCAGCAGCAACAGGGACTCCTACAATGAGCAGTTCTTC. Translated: CASSNRDSYNEQFF.

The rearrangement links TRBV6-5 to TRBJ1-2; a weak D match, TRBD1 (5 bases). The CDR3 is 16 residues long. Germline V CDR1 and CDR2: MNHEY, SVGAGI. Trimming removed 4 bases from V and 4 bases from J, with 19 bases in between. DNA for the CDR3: TGTGCCAGCAGTTCCAGCGGGACGGCGCTTTTCTATGGCTACACCTTC. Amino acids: CASSSSGTALFYGYTF.

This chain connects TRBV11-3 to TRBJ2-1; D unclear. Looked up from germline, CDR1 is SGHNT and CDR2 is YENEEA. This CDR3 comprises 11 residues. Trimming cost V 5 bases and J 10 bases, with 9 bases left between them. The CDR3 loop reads CASSRDEEQFF. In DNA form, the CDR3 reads TGTGCCAGCAGCCGCGATGAGGAGCAGTTCTTC.

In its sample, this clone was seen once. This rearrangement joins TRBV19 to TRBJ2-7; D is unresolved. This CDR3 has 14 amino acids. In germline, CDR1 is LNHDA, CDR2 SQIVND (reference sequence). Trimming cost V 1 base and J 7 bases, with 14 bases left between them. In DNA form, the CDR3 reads TGTGCCAGTAGTATAGCCCAGACGGTTTCAGAGCAGTACTTC. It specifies CASSIAQTVSEQYF.

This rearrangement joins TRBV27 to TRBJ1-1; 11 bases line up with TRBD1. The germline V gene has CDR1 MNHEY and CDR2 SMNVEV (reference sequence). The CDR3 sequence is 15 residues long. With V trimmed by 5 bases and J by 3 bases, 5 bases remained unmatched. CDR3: CASSPGTGGYTEAFF. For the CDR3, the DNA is TGTGCCAGCAGTCCCGGGACAGGGGGGTACACTGAAGCTTTCTTT.

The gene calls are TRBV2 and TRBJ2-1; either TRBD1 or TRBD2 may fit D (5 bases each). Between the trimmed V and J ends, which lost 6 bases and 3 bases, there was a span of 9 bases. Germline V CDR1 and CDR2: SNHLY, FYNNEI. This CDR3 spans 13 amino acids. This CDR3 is CASSERGYNEQFF. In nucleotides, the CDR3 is TGTGCCAGCAGCGAGAGGGGCTACAATGAGCAGTTCTTC. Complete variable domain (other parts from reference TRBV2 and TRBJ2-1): EPEVTQTPSHQVTQMGQEVILRCVPISNHLYFYWYRQILGQKVEFLVSFYNNEISEKSEIFDDQFSVERPDGSNFTLKIRSTKLEDSAMYFCASSERGYNEQFFGPGTRLTVL.

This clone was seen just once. The DNA for the CDR3 is TGTGCCAGCAGCTCTCCCGGCCCATCCTACACCTTC. Protein sequence: CASSSPGPSYTF. V usage is TRBV6-5 and J usage is TRBJ1-2; D is ambiguous. The ends were cut back, 6 bases at V and 10 bases at J, with 15 bases in the middle. From germline, CDR1 is MNHEY and CDR2 SVGAGI. The CDR3 covers 12 residues.

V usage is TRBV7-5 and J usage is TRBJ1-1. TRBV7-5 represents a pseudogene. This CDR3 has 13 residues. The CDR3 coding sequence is TGTGTCAGAAGCCCGCGGAAGAACACTGAAGCTTTCTTT. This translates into CVRSPRKNTEAFF.

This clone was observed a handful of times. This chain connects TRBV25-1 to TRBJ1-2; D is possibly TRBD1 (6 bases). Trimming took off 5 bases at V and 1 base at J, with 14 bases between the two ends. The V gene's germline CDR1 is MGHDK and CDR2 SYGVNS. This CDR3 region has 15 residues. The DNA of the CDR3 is TGTGCCAGCAGTAACCGGGACACTTTTAACTATGGCTACACCTTC. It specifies CASSNRDTFNYGYTF.

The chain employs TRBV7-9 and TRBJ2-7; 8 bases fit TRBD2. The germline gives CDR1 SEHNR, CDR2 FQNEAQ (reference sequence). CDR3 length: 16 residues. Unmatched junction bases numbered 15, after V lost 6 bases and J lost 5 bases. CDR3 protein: CASSFSSSGLLNEQYF. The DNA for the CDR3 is TGTGCCAGCAGTTTTTCGTCTAGCGGGCTTCTGAACGAGCAGTACTTC.

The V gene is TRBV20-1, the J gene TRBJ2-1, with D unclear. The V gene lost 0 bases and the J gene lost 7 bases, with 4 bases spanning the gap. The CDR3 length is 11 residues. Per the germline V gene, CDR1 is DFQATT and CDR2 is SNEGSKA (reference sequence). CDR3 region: CSARDWNEQFF. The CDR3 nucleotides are TGCAGTGCTAGAGATTGGAATGAGCAGTTCTTC.

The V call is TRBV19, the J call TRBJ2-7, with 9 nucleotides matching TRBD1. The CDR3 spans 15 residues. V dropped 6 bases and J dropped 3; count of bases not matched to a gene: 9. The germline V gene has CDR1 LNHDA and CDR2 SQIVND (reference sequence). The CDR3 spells CASRTRTGDFYEQYF. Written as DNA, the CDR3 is TGTGCCAGTAGGACGAGGACAGGGGACTTCTACGAGCAGTACTTC.

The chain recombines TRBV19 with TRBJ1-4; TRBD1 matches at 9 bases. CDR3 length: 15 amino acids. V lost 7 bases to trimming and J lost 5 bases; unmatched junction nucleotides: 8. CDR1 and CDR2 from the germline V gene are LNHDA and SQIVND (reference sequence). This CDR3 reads CASTKGTGKNEKLFF. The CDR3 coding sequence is TGTGCCAGTACCAAAGGGACAGGGAAGAATGAAAAACTGTTTTTT.

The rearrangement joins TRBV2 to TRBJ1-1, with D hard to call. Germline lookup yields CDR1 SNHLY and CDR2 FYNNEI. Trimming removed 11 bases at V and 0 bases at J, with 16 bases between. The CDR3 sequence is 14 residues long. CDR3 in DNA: TGTGCCTCCACGACGGAGCCCATGAACACTGAAGCTTTCTTT. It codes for CASTTEPMNTEAFF.

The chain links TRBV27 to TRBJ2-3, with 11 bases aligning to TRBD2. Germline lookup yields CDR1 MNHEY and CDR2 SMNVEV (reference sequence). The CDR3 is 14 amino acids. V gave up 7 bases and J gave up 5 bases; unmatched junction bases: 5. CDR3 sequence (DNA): TGTGCCAGCACTCGCGGACTAGCGGGAGATACGCAGTATTTT. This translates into CASTRGLAGDTQYF.

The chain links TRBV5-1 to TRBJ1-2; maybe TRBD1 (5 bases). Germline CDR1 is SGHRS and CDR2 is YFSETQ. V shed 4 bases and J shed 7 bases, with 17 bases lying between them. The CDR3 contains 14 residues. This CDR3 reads CASSPVGARGGYTF. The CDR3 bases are TGCGCCAGCAGCCCTGTCGGGGCTCGGGGTGGCTACACCTTC. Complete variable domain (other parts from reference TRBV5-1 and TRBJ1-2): KAGVTQTPRYLIKTRGQQVTLSCSPISGHRSVSWYQQTPGQGLQFLFEYFSETQRNKGNFPGRFSGRQFSNSRSEMNVSTLELGDSALYLCASSPVGARGGYTFGSGTRLTVV.

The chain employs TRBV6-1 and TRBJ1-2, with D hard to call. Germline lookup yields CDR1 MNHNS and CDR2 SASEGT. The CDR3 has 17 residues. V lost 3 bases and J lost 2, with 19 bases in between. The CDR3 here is CASSESRADRRNYGYTF. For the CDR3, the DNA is TGTGCCAGCAGTGAGAGCCGGGCGGATCGAAGAAACTATGGCTACACCTTC.